The 23 T cell receptor beta chains listed next were all sequenced from one sample in a study of shared clonotypes between healthy human individuals (dated by TCRdb to the early 2020s). Receptor libraries were prepared by the immunoSEQ multiplex PCR assay. TCRdb's version of the immuneACCESS table is confined to in-frame rearrangements and falls short of the full clone set. An unresolved V gene accounts for under half of the shortfall where checked; the remainder is of unknown origin. Within this sample are fewer than 3 million clones, with about nine tenths of them counted one time only. The biggest ten clones account for approximately 0.41% of the sample. Material: naive CD4+ T cells from PBMCs. In light of the paper, this sample's cell subset or site label describes: CD45RA+ positively selected. These receptor sequences come from a man aged 18 to 35 in good health. Some clones in this sample may be carry-over from other donors' samples.

J is TRBJ1-5 and V is TRBV28; no clear D. Germline V gene data show CDR1 as MDHEN and CDR2 as SYDVKM. V gave up 4 bases and J gave up 0 bases, with 16 bases separating them. This CDR3 contains 17 residues. The CDR3 nucleotides read TGTGCCAGCAGTTCCCCTGAACTCGTCTATAGCAATCAGCCCCAGCATTTT. This sequence encodes CASSSPELVYSNQPQHF.

V gene TRBV29-1 combines with J gene TRBJ2-7; either TRBD1 or TRBD2 may fit D (5 bases each). The CDR3 covers 12 residues. The germline V and J ends were trimmed by 4 bases and 3 bases, with 10 bases remaining between them. In germline, CDR1 is SQVTM, CDR2 ANQGSEA. CDR3 residues: CSVGGTSYEQYF. CDR3 in DNA: TGCAGCGTTGGGGGGACGAGCTACGAGCAGTACTTC.

The rearrangement links TRBV7-9 to TRBJ2-1, with D maybe TRBD1 (6 bases). CDR1 SEHNR and CDR2 FQNEAQ come from the germline V gene (reference sequence). The V end was cut by 2 bases, the J end by 10 bases, with 9 bases between. This CDR3 has 12 residues. The CDR3 region is CASSLSTGEQFF. CDR3 coding DNA: TGTGCCAGCAGCTTATCGACAGGAGAGCAGTTCTTC. The full variable domain, rest sourced from reference TRBV7-9 and TRBJ2-1, is DTGVSQNPRHKITKRGQNVTFRCDPISEHNRLYWYRQTLGQGPEFLTYFQNEAQLEKSRLLSDRFSAERPKGSFSTLEIQRTEQGDSAMYLCASSLSTGEQFFGPGTRLTVL.

The V call is TRBV7-8, the J call TRBJ1-4, with a weak D call TRBD1 (6 bases). The CDR3 has 15 residues. V was clipped by 1 base and J by 7 bases, with 13 bases between them. CDR1 and CDR2 (germline): SGHVS, FQNEAQ. CDR3 protein: CASSLVGGLGEKLFF. CDR3 nucleotides: TGTGCCAGCAGCTTAGTAGGGGGACTTGGTGAAAAACTGTTTTTT.

The chain recombines TRBV7-2 with TRBJ2-6; 7 bases map to TRBD1. The junction had 5 bases not matched to a gene; V was cut back by 1 base and J by 14 bases. Germline assignment: CDR1 SGHTA and CDR2 FQGNSA. CDR3 length: 13 residues. The CDR3 spells CASSLGDSLLLTF. The CDR3 DNA follows: TGTGCCAGCAGCTTAGGGGACAGTCTACTCCTGACTTTC.

V usage is TRBV27 and J usage is TRBJ2-5; D is perhaps TRBD2 (5 bases). The CDR3 runs 13 residues. Germline V gene sequence: CDR1 MNHEY, CDR2 SMNVEV (reference sequence). V was trimmed by 6 bases and J by 7 bases, leaving 15 bases between them. The CDR3: CASRKTGWGTQYF. DNA of the CDR3: TGTGCCAGCAGGAAGACGGGGTGGGGGACCCAGTACTTC.

This sequence joins TRBV5-1 and TRBJ2-2; 10 bases align to TRBD2. This CDR3 contains 16 residues. V lost 6 bases to trimming and J lost 3 bases; unmatched junction nucleotides: 8. CDR1 and CDR2 from the germline V gene are SGHRS and YFSETQ. CDR3 nucleotides: TGCGCCAGCAACCGCATAGCGGGAGGTGACACCGGGGAGCTGTTTTTT. Translating it yields CASNRIAGGDTGELFF.

This chain connects TRBV7-9 to TRBJ2-7; D may be TRBD2 (5 bases). CDR1 SEHNR and CDR2 FQNEAQ come from the germline V gene (reference sequence). The germline V and J ends were trimmed by 5 bases and 3 bases, with 14 bases remaining between them. The CDR3 is 14 amino acids. DNA of the CDR3: TGTGCCAGCAGCCTCAGTTCGGGGTACTACGAGCAGTACTTC. Amino acid sequence: CASSLSSGYYEQYF.

The chain recombines TRBV5-1 with TRBJ1-4; 9 bases agree with TRBD1. The J segment lost 4 bases and the V segment lost 4 bases, leaving 5 bases of the junction unmatched. CDR3 length: 15 residues. Per the germline V gene, CDR1 is SGHRS and CDR2 is YFSETQ. The CDR3: CASSPDRGDNEKLFF. The CDR3 nucleotides read TGCGCCAGCAGCCCGGACAGGGGCGATAATGAAAAACTGTTTTTT. Full variable domain (rest looked up from reference TRBV5-1 and TRBJ1-4): KAGVTQTPRYLIKTRGQQVTLSCSPISGHRSVSWYQQTPGQGLQFLFEYFSETQRNKGNFPGRFSGRQFSNSRSEMNVSTLELGDSALYLCASSPDRGDNEKLFFGSGTQLSVL.

This chain connects TRBV5-1 to TRBJ2-1; TRBD2 matches at 8 bases. The CDR3 runs to 16 residues. CDR1 and CDR2 from the germline V gene are SGHRS and YFSETQ. Germline trimming cut 0 bases from V and 3 bases from J; bases unmatched to any gene: 5. CDR3 sequence reads: CASSLGGGRNYNEQFF. The CDR3 nucleotides read TGCGCCAGCAGCTTGGGAGGCGGGAGGAACTACAATGAGCAGTTCTTC.

V and J are TRBV11-3 and TRBJ2-1; the D gene is possibly TRBD2 (5 bases). Germline V lookup: CDR1 SGHNT, CDR2 YENEEA. Deletions cut 5 bases from V and 9 bases from J, with 20 bases between. The CDR3 runs 15 residues. In nucleotides, the CDR3 is TGTGCCAGCAGCGGACGACACACCCCAGGAGGTGAGCAGTTCTTC. Protein product: CASSGRHTPGGEQFF.

V gene TRBV6-1 combines with J gene TRBJ1-1; 10 bases agree with TRBD1. Germline trimming cut 6 bases from V and 7 bases from J; bases unmatched to any gene: 8. Germline V gene lookup returns CDR1 MNHNS and CDR2 SASEGT. The length of the CDR3 is 14 residues. The chain's CDR3 is CASRTGGVGGEAFF. The CDR3 DNA reads TGTGCCAGCAGGACAGGGGGCGTTGGGGGTGAAGCTTTCTTT.

The chain links TRBV9 to TRBJ1-3; TRBD1 aligns across 7 bases. Trimming took 0 bases from V and 5 from J; bases not matched to a gene: 8. The CDR3 spans 16 residues. Germline loops: CDR1 SGDLS, CDR2 YYNGEE. The CDR3 DNA follows: TGTGCCAGCAGCGTAGCTTCGGCAGGGGGTAGAAACACCATATATTTT. Amino acid sequence: CASSVASAGGRNTIYF. Variable domain in full (rest from reference TRBV9 and TRBJ1-3): DSGVTQTPKHLITATGQRVTLRCSPRSGDLSVYWYQQSLDQGLQFLIQYYNGEERAKGNILERFSAQQFPDLHSELNLSSLELGDSALYFCASSVASAGGRNTIYFGEGSWLTVV.

The chain is built from TRBV21-1 and TRBJ2-6. TRBV21-1 represents a pseudogene. The CDR3 is 17 residues long. This CDR3 reads CATTGGFGFTGANVLTF. The CDR3 DNA follows: TGTGCCACCACAGGAGGCTTTGGGTTCACTGGGGCCAACGTCCTGACTTTC.

This chain links TRBV18 with TRBJ1-1, with a tentative D call TRBD1 (5 bases). Looked up from germline, CDR1 is KGHSH and CDR2 is LQKENI. V was shortened by 6 bases and J by 4 bases, with 12 bases between the two germline ends. The CDR3 has 13 amino acids. The chain's CDR3 is CASSVMRGTEAFF. CDR3 DNA sequence: TGTGCCAGCTCCGTGATGAGGGGCACTGAAGCTTTCTTT.

CDR3 DNA: TGTGCCAGCAGTGAACAGGGGGAACACACTGAAGCTTTCTTT. This encodes CASSEQGEHTEAFF. The chain employs TRBV2 and TRBJ1-1; 7 bases line up with TRBD1. The CDR3 extends over 14 amino acids. Germline V gene data show CDR1 as SNHLY and CDR2 as FYNNEI. The trim removed 2 bases at V and 3 bases at J, leaving 3 bases unmatched.

This chain connects TRBV5-1 to TRBJ2-7, with 9 bases fitting TRBD2. The junction had 6 bases not matched to a gene; V was cut back by 2 bases and J by 0 bases. The CDR3 extends over 16 amino acids. Germline V lookup: CDR1 SGHRS, CDR2 YFSETQ. In nucleotides, the CDR3 is TGCGCCAGCAGCTTTACGGCTAGCGGGAACTCCTACGAGCAGTACTTC. Residues: CASSFTASGNSYEQYF. Supplemented by reference TRBV5-1 and TRBJ2-7, the full variable domain reads KAGVTQTPRYLIKTRGQQVTLSCSPISGHRSVSWYQQTPGQGLQFLFEYFSETQRNKGNFPGRFSGRQFSNSRSEMNVSTLELGDSALYLCASSFTASGNSYEQYFGPGTRLTVT.

This rearrangement joins TRBV19 to TRBJ1-2, with 8 bases that match TRBD1. This CDR3 contains 14 residues. The J segment lost 4 bases and the V segment lost 0 bases, leaving 1 base of the junction unmatched. CDR1 LNHDA and CDR2 SQIVND come from the germline V gene (reference sequence). The CDR3 nucleotides read TGTGCCAGTAGTATAGAGACAGGGGTCTATGGCTACACCTTC. This translates into CASSIETGVYGYTF.

The chain joins TRBV30 to TRBJ2-3; 10 nucleotides agree with TRBD1. J lost 5 bases, V lost 7 bases, and 15 bases had no gene match. Germline CDR1 reads GTSNPN; CDR2 reads SVGIG (reference sequence). This CDR3 is 16 amino acids long. The DNA for the CDR3 is TGTGCCTACAAGAAACGATGGGGACAGGGGCAAGATACGCAGTATTTT. This gives the protein CAYKKRWGQGQDTQYF. The full variable domain, its missing parts supplied by reference TRBV30 and TRBJ2-3, is SQTIHQWPATLVQPVGSPLSLECTVEGTSNPNLYWYRQAAGRGLQLLFYSVGIGQISSEVPQNLSASRPQDRQFILSSKKLLLSDSGFYLCAYKKRWGQGQDTQYFGPGTRLTVL.

The chain recombines TRBV6-1 with TRBJ1-5, with D hard to call. CDR3 length: 13 amino acids. Trimming pared 6 bases from V and 3 bases from J, leaving 9 bases between. Germline CDR1 is MNHNS and CDR2 is SASEGT. CDR3 region: CASRTDPNQPQHF. The DNA for the CDR3 is TGTGCCAGCAGGACGGACCCCAATCAGCCCCAGCATTTT.

J is TRBJ2-7 and V is TRBV28; no reliable D call. V gave up 1 base and J gave up 0 bases, with 13 bases separating them. This CDR3 spans 16 amino acids. The V gene's germline CDR1 is MDHEN and CDR2 SYDVKM. For the CDR3, the DNA is TGTGCCAGCAGTTTATTAACGGTCCTCACCTCCTACGAGCAGTACTTC. The encoded protein is CASSLLTVLTSYEQYF.

The V gene is TRBV18, the J gene TRBJ1-6; a possible D gene is TRBD1 (5 bases). This CDR3 has 16 residues. Germline-derived CDR1 and CDR2 are KGHSH and LQKENI. V lost 2 bases, J lost 7 bases, and 15 bases lay in between. The CDR3 DNA is TGTGCCAGCTCACCAGGCGGGACCCTGGTCAATTCACCCCTCCACTTT. Encoded protein: CASSPGGTLVNSPLHF. Together with reference TRBV18 and TRBJ1-6, the CDR3 gives the full variable domain: NAGVMQNPRHLVRRRGQEARLRCSPMKGHSHVYWYRQLPEEGLKFMVYLQKENIIDESGMPKERFSAEFPKEGPSILRIQQVVRGDSAAYFCASSPGGTLVNSPLHFGNGTRLTVT.

This clone was observed a single time. J is TRBJ2-4 and V is TRBV21-1; the listed D gene, TRBD2, was not tested against the DNA. TRBV21-1 corresponds to a pseudogene. CDR3 length equals 16 residues. The CDR3 sequence: CASSFPKRVAKNIQYF. In nucleotides, the CDR3 is TGTGCCAGCAGCTTCCCTAAGCGAGTAGCCAAAAACATTCAGTACTTC.